The source of this TCR beta chain is a study of blood T cells in healthy people across ages. Whole-study context: Every two T cells gave about one barcoded beta molecule via template switching.

This clonotype has a handful of counts. Its specificity is unknown. The germline gives CDR1 DFQATT, CDR2 SNEGSKA (reference sequence). The CDR3 is 17 residues long. V trimming: 0 bases; J trimming: 6 bases; junction bases outside the gene matches: 12. Findings and limits, study-wide: Observed TCR beta diversity showed a strong correlation with the percentage of naive T cells as measured by flow cytometry. Unknown donor CMV status possibly confounded expanded clonotype changes.

A sample-barcoded 5' primer and a J-beta primer mix were used in a second PCR of roughly 6 to 11 cycles. Sequencing of every sample gave 2.5 million or more CDR3-containing paired-end reads. TCRdb independently ran MiXCR on the 5' RACE reads; one entry per CDR3 protein. This table has approximately 350,000 distinct CDR3 sequences, 52% appearing once. The sequence derives from a man aged 55 to 70 in good health. The sequenced sample was blood. J is TRBJ2-1 and V is TRBV20-1, with 9 nucleotides matching TRBD2. CDR3 DNA sequence: TGCAGTGCTAGAGATGTGTCAGCGGGGGGCCGATCCAATGAGCAGTTCTTC. It yields the protein CSARDVSAGGRSNEQFF.